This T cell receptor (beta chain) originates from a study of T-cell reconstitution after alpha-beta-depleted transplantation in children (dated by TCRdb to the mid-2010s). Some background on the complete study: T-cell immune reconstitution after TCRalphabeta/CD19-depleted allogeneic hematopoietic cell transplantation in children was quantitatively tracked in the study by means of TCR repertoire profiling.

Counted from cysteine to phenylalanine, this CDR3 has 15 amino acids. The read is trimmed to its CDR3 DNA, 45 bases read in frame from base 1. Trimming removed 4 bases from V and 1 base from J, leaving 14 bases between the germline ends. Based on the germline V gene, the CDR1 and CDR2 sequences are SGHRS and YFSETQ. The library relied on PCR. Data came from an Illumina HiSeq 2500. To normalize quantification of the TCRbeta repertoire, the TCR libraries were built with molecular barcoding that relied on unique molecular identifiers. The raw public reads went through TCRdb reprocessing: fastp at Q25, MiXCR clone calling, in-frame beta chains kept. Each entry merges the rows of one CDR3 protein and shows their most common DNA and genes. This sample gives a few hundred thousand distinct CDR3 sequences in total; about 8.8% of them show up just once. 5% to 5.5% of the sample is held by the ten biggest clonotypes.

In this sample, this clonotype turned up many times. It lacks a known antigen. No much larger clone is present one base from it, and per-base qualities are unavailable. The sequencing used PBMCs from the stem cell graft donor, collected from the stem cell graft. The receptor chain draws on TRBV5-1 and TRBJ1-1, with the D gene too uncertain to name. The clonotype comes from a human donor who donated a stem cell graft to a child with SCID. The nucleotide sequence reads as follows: TGCGCCAGCAGCCTGGGGTCGGTCTCGAACACTGAAGCTTTCTTT. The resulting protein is CASSLGSVSNTEAFF.